Sequencing of this T cell receptor (beta chain) was carried out in a study of memory CD4+ T cells and cytomegalovirus serostatus. The overall study: Of the healthy Belgian adults, under 10 were CMV seropositive and 24 seronegative.

Whole-study results and caveats: The CMV-associated TCR signature appears largely within the CD4+ memory repertoire.

The sort gate was single viable CD3+CD4+CD8-CD45RO+ cells for memory CD4+ T cells. Assay used: immunoSEQ multiplex PCR; TCRdb lists only in-frame clones, some missing. The sample records 35,000 to 45,000 clones, around 79% being singletons. This clone is deemed medium-sized. Its antigen is unidentified. The receptor was isolated from an adult in good health and CMV-seropositive. The sequencing sample was made of memory CD4+ T cells from blood.

The CDR3 protein is CASSFSVNTEAFF. CDR3 sequence (DNA): TGTGCCAGCAGCTTCTCGGTGAACACTGAAGCTTTCTTT. The genes are TRBV7-2 and TRBJ1-1; D is unclear. The CDR3 extends over 13 amino acids. From germline, CDR1 is SGHTA and CDR2 FQGNSA. Trimming pared 3 bases from V and 0 bases from J, leaving 5 bases between.